One sample yielded the 12 T cell receptor beta chains listed below, sequenced in a study of blood T cells in healthy people across ages. Through a sample-barcoded 5' primer and a J-beta primer mix, a second PCR was run for roughly 6 to 11 cycles. TCRdb processed the 5' RACE reads anew with MiXCR; each CDR3 protein has one entry. The sample carries some 880,000 distinct CDR3 sequences, 35% to 40% recorded once. Sequenced: blood. The receptors were sampled from a young man in good health.

This rearrangement joins TRBV11-2 to TRBJ1-2; D is undetermined. There are 19 residues in the CDR3. Germline CDR1 SGHAT, CDR2 FQNNGV. The germline V and J ends were trimmed by 4 bases and 4 bases, with 28 bases remaining between them. The CDR3 sequence is CASSSLYVGGRTRRYGYTF. CDR3 coding DNA: TGTGCCAGCAGCTCCCTTTATGTCGGCGGCAGAACTCGACGCTATGGCTACACCTTC.

The chain joins TRBV20-1 to TRBJ2-2; D may be TRBD1 or TRBD2 (6 bases each). The CDR3 runs to 16 residues. With 0 bases removed from V and 0 bases from J, the gap between germline ends came to 11 bases. Germline CDR1 DFQATT, CDR2 SNEGSKA (reference sequence). The CDR3 region has the DNA TGCAGTGCTAGAGATTGGGGGGCCGCGAACACCGGGGAGCTGTTTTTT. Its translation: CSARDWGAANTGELFF.

The chain couples TRBV6-2 or TRBV6-3 to TRBJ2-1; D is uncertain. Trimming stripped 2 bases from V and 9 bases from J, with 8 bases between. Per the germline V gene, CDR1 is MNHEY and CDR2 is SVGEGT. The CDR3 has 12 residues. The CDR3 loop reads CASSYGFGEQFF. Here the CDR3 DNA reads TGTGCCAGCAGTTACGGGTTCGGTGAGCAGTTCTTC.

The chain has TRBV4-1 and TRBJ2-3; 7 nucleotides line up with TRBD1. The CDR3 sequence is 16 residues long. Germline CDR1 and CDR2: MGHRA and YSYEKL. With 4 bases clipped from V and 2 bases from J, the junction kept 9 bases outside the gene matches. CDR3 region: CASSLKGGPYTDTQYF. CDR3 coding DNA: TGCGCCAGCAGCCTAAAAGGGGGCCCGTACACAGATACGCAGTATTTT.

The chain joins TRBV9 to TRBJ1-4; 7 bases agree with TRBD1. The CDR3 totals 14 residues. Trimming removed 4 bases from V and 8 bases from J; junction bases left unmatched: 8. CDR1 SGDLS and CDR2 YYNGEE come from the germline V gene. The CDR3 spells CASSPNRGWEKLFF. The DNA of the CDR3 is TGTGCCAGCAGCCCCAACAGGGGTTGGGAAAAACTGTTTTTT. Supplemented by reference TRBV9 and TRBJ1-4, the full variable domain reads DSGVTQTPKHLITATGQRVTLRCSPRSGDLSVYWYQQSLDQGLQFLIQYYNGEERAKGNILERFSAQQFPDLHSELNLSSLELGDSALYFCASSPNRGWEKLFFGSGTQLSVL.

Only a few counts were recorded for this clonotype. The chain is built from TRBV4-3 and TRBJ1-2, with D unclear. The CDR3 is 15 residues long. CDR1 and CDR2 from the germline V gene are LGHNA and YSLEER. Trimming left V 0 bases short and J 1 base short, with 9 bases between. The CDR3 reads CASSQEDGINYGYTF. The CDR3 DNA reads TGCGCCAGCAGCCAAGAAGACGGAATTAACTATGGCTACACCTTC.

Worth noting for this clonotype: This may be a read error, as it is one base from a much larger clone. The V call is TRBV27, the J call TRBJ2-3; D not resolved. Germline CDR1 reads MNHEY; CDR2 reads SMNVEV (reference sequence). This CDR3 has 12 residues. V was cut by 11 bases and J by 10 bases, with 19 bases left in between. The CDR3 region has the DNA TGTGCCTCCTCGAATCGTGGTGGTGCGCAGTATTTT. Translating it yields CASSNRGGAQYF.

The genes are TRBV4-2 and TRBJ2-1, with TRBD1 identical over 10 bases. V trimming: 0 bases; J trimming: 5 bases; junction bases outside the gene matches: 7. Germline V lookup: CDR1 LGHNA, CDR2 YNFKEQ. The CDR3 has 17 residues. The CDR3 sequence is CASSQDYATGGNNEQFF. The CDR3 coding sequence is TGTGCCAGCAGCCAAGATTACGCGACAGGGGGCAACAATGAGCAGTTCTTC.

V is TRBV27 and J is TRBJ2-3; possible D gene TRBD2, 6 bases. This CDR3 has 16 amino acids. Looked up from germline, CDR1 is MNHEY and CDR2 is SMNVEV (reference sequence). Trimming pared 2 bases from V and 2 bases from J, leaving 14 bases between. In DNA, the CDR3 is TGTGCCAGCAGTTTAGGCCGCTGGGAGGTCACAGATACGCAGTATTTT. As protein: CASSLGRWEVTDTQYF.

This clonotype was observed a few times. V and J are TRBV5-6 and TRBJ2-7; D is possibly TRBD1 or TRBD2 (6 bases each). TRBJ2-5 explains the end of the DNA better; the J call may be wrong. CDR3 length equals 18 residues. Germline V CDR1 and CDR2: SGHDT, YYEEEE. The CDR3 sequence: CASSLRVSAKGGGETQYF. DNA for the CDR3: TGTGCCAGCAGCTTGAGGGTCTCCGCAAAGGGGGGTGGGGAGACCCAGTACTTC.

This clonotype was seen ten or more times. The chain joins TRBV20-1 to TRBJ2-1; 9 nucleotides line up with TRBD2. The J segment lost 4 bases and the V segment lost 5 bases, leaving 15 bases of the junction unmatched. Looked up from germline, CDR1 is DFQATT and CDR2 is SNEGSKA (reference sequence). CDR3 size: 17 residues. CDR3 sequence reads: CSAPSVAGAGMYNEQFF. In DNA form, the CDR3 reads TGCAGTGCTCCCTCGGTAGCGGGGGCCGGGATGTACAATGAGCAGTTCTTC.

As to this clonotype: One junction end does not reproduce the germline sequence, and a read error may be involved. This sequence joins TRBV4-1 and TRBJ1-2; possibly TRBD1 for D (6 bases). CDR3 length: 16 amino acids. Germline lookup yields CDR1 MGHRA and CDR2 YSYEKL. The CDR3 is CASSQQQGLMNSGYTF. The CDR3 DNA sequence: TGCGCCAGCAGCCAACAACAGGGTCTGATGAACTCTGGCTACACCTTC.